The clone carrying this TCR beta chain has just one count. These data belong to a study of blood T cell repertoires in COVID-19. Measured with immunoSEQ multiplex PCR; TCRdb has only the in-frame clones, and not every one. The table shows 9,000 to 10,000 clones, with around 76% occurring only once. Sequencing was done on a sample of peripheral blood. The TCR comes from a human donor in a cohort sampled during active COVID-19.

The DNA of the CDR3 is TGCGCCAGCAGCCGACGAGGTTCAACCTACGAGCAGTACTTC. Its protein is CASSRRGSTYEQYF. The rearrangement uses TRBV4-1 and TRBJ2-7; no definite D call. CDR1 and CDR2 (germline): MGHRA, YSYEKL. The CDR3 spans 14 residues. V shed 4 bases and J shed 2 bases, with 12 bases lying between them.